These 25 T cell receptor beta chains share one sample of origin, sequenced in a study of blood T cell repertoires in COVID-19. The table came from immunoSEQ multiplex PCR; TCRdb's copy has only in-frame clones and leaves some out. Among over 200,000 clones, 85% to 90% were seen once, and the ten largest hold 8.8%. Sequenced: PBMCs or T cells enriched from blood (not recorded which). Source of these receptors: a man aged 40-49 years who had recovered from COVID-19.

This sequence joins TRBV7-3 and TRBJ1-1; TRBD1 agrees at 10 bases. The length of the CDR3 is 13 residues. CDR1 is SGHTA, CDR2 FQGTGA, per germline. V was pared by 1 base and J by 11 bases, with 4 bases of the junction left unmatched. The CDR3 nucleotides read TGTGCCAGCAGCTTAAGGGGACAGGGGCAGGCTTTCTTT. This gives the protein CASSLRGQGQAFF.

This clone was recorded only once. This rearrangement joins TRBV19 to TRBJ2-7; the match to TRBD1 covers 10 bases. The CDR3 totals 16 residues. With 4 bases clipped from V and 5 bases from J, the junction kept 11 bases outside the gene matches. The germline gives CDR1 LNHDA, CDR2 SQIVND (reference sequence). This CDR3 reads CASSTPDRGFADEQYF. As DNA, the CDR3 is TGTGCCAGTAGTACCCCGGACAGGGGGTTTGCCGACGAGCAGTACTTC.

This chain connects TRBV5-4 to TRBJ2-3; possible D gene TRBD2, 5 bases. CDR1 and CDR2 from the germline V gene are SGHNT and YYREEE (reference sequence). The CDR3 is made up of 15 amino acids. V lost 2 bases and J 0 bases, leaving 10 bases between the germline ends. CDR3 residues: CASSFITGSTDTQYF. The CDR3 nucleotides read TGTGCCAGCAGCTTCATAACGGGGAGCACAGATACGCAGTATTTT.

The J gene is TRBJ1-2, the V gene TRBV2; maybe TRBD1 (6 bases). The CDR3 has 15 residues. Trimming shortened V by 7 bases and J by 3 bases, and 18 bases separated the two germline ends. The germline CDR1 and CDR2 sequences are SNHLY and FYNNEI. The CDR3 here is CASINPQGLDYGYTF. CDR3 nucleotides: TGTGCCAGCATAAACCCGCAGGGGTTGGACTATGGCTACACCTTC.

V usage is TRBV5-1 and J usage is TRBJ2-5, with 8 bases aligning to TRBD2. Trimming took 0 bases from V and 1 from J; bases not matched to a gene: 11. In germline, CDR1 is SGHRS, CDR2 YFSETQ. This CDR3 contains 18 residues. CDR3: CASSLVVGLANFQETQYF. The DNA for the CDR3 is TGCGCCAGCAGCTTGGTTGTCGGACTAGCCAACTTCCAAGAGACCCAGTACTTC.

This clone appeared a few times. The conserved phenylalanine or tryptophan normally closing the CDR3 is absent here, so this likely arose from a read error. The DNA is left out, because the CDR3 cannot be placed on it with certainty; the CDR3 is given as TCRdb lists it. This sequence joins TRBV20-1 and TRBJ1-1. The length of the CDR3 is 10 amino acids, counting both ends. CDR1 is DFQATT, CDR2 SNEGSKA, per germline (reference sequence). CDR3 residues: CSARDRAGLS.

CDR3 nucleotide sequence: TGTGCCAGCAGTTACCTCTACAGGGGAAGTGAAGCTTTCTTT. Encoded protein: CASSYLYRGSEAFF. V usage is TRBV6-5 and J usage is TRBJ1-1, with 7 bases lining up with TRBD1. The CDR3 is 14 amino acids. The V and J ends lost 2 bases and 7 bases, in that order; junction bases with no gene match: 7. Germline V gene data show CDR1 as MNHEY and CDR2 as SVGAGI.

This chain links TRBV30 with TRBJ2-1, with 9 bases that match TRBD2. V lost 1 base to trimming and J lost 8 bases; unmatched junction nucleotides: 6. The CDR3 sequence is 14 residues long. Germline CDR1 reads GTSNPN; CDR2 reads SVGIG (reference sequence). The CDR3, as DNA: TGTGCCTGGAGTGAGGGACTAGCTTTCCATGAGCAGTTCTTC. Amino acids: CAWSEGLAFHEQFF. Full variable domain (missing parts from reference TRBV30 and TRBJ2-1): SQTIHQWPATLVQPVGSPLSLECTVEGTSNPNLYWYRQAAGRGLQLLFYSVGIGQISSEVPQNLSASRPQDRQFILSSKKLLLSDSGFYLCAWSEGLAFHEQFFGPGTRLTVL.

The rearrangement uses TRBV6-1 and TRBJ2-6; D might be TRBD1 (5 bases). Trimming pared 2 bases from V and 1 base from J, leaving 15 bases between. The germline V gene encodes CDR1 MNHNS and CDR2 SASEGT. The CDR3 length is 18 residues. The DNA for the CDR3 is TGTGCCAGCAGTGAATATGGCAGGGCCGTTTCTGGGGCCAACGTCCTGACTTTC. As protein: CASSEYGRAVSGANVLTF.

The chain uses TRBV20-1 and TRBJ1-1, with TRBD1 matching over 10 bases. Trimming cost V 3 bases and J 5 bases; bases outside gene matches: 6. CDR1 and CDR2 from the germline V gene are DFQATT and SNEGSKA (reference sequence). This CDR3 is 14 amino acids long. The CDR3 loop reads CSASRAGQGTEAFF. The CDR3 DNA sequence: TGCAGTGCTAGTAGGGCGGGACAGGGGACTGAAGCTTTCTTT.

The chain carries TRBV15 and TRBJ2-5; D is perhaps TRBD2 (6 bases). The CDR3 spans 15 residues. Germline assignment: CDR1 LNHNV and CDR2 YYDKDF (reference sequence). Trimming removed 4 bases from V and 7 bases from J, with 19 bases in between. The CDR3 region has the DNA TGTGCCACCAGCACCCTCCTTGGGGGGTTGGGGACCCAGTACTTC. This gives the protein CATSTLLGGLGTQYF.

The rearrangement joins TRBV28 to TRBJ1-4, with 8 bases lining up with TRBD1. The CDR3 totals 16 residues. Germline CDR1 and CDR2: MDHEN and SYDVKM. J was trimmed by 6 bases and V by 3 bases; bases with no gene match: 9. CDR3 region: CASSLARGRVDEKLFF. CDR3 sequence (DNA): TGTGCCAGCAGTTTGGCCAGGGGGCGCGTAGATGAAAAACTGTTTTTT.

J is TRBJ2-7 and V is TRBV4-3; D remains unclear. Germline lookup yields CDR1 LGHNA and CDR2 YSLEER. The V end was cut by 0 bases, the J end by 2 bases, with 14 bases between. This CDR3 has 16 residues. The DNA for the CDR3 is TGCGCCAGCAGCCAAGATACGAGAGCCGCCGCCTACGAGCAGTACTTC. Amino acid sequence: CASSQDTRAAAYEQYF.

The chain has TRBV11-2 and TRBJ1-4; 7 nucleotides agree with TRBD1. The germline CDR1 and CDR2 sequences are SGHAT and FQNNGV. The ends lost 5 bases at V and 5 bases at J; junction bases unmatched: 5. The CDR3 extends over 14 amino acids. The CDR3 is CASSPGQINEKLFF. The CDR3 nucleotides are TGTGCCAGCAGCCCGGGACAGATCAATGAAAAACTGTTTTTT.

The rearrangement links TRBV7-3 to TRBJ1-5, with a possible D match to TRBD1 (6 bases). The CDR3 has 13 residues. Germline CDR1 reads SGHTA; CDR2 reads FQGTGA. V was pared by 4 bases and J by 6 bases, with 10 bases between. CDR3 DNA sequence: TGTGCCAGCAGCTCCCAACAGGGTCAGCCCCAGCATTTT. Translating it yields CASSSQQGQPQHF.

The chain employs TRBV11-2 and TRBJ1-3, with D possibly matching TRBD1 (5 bases). CDR1 is SGHAT and CDR2 is FQNNGV in the germline V gene. CDR3 length equals 14 residues. Between the trimmed V and J ends, which lost 0 bases and 8 bases, there was a span of 11 bases. The CDR3 sequence: CASSLDPRADTIYF. The DNA for the CDR3 is TGTGCCAGCAGCTTAGATCCCAGGGCGGACACCATATATTTT.

The genes are TRBV13 and TRBJ1-2, with D perhaps matching TRBD1 (5 bases). V was clipped by 1 base and J by 7 bases, with 19 bases between them. Germline assignment: CDR1 PRHDT and CDR2 FYEKMQ (reference sequence). The CDR3 loop spans 16 amino acids. The CDR3 protein is CASSLAPSSGVGGYTF. DNA for the CDR3: TGTGCCAGCAGCTTAGCCCCGTCGTCGGGGGTGGGTGGCTACACCTTC.

The chain employs TRBV6-2 or TRBV6-3 and TRBJ2-2; D might be TRBD1 (5 bases). V was clipped by 5 bases and J by 4 bases, with 8 bases between them. CDR3 length equals 13 residues. Germline V gene data show CDR1 as MNHEY and CDR2 as SVGEGT. The CDR3 sequence is CASSIGVTGELFF. The CDR3 region has the DNA TGTGCCAGCAGTATAGGGGTCACCGGGGAGCTGTTTTTT.

The chain joins TRBV9 to TRBJ2-1; TRBD2 agrees at 11 bases. The germline CDR1 and CDR2 sequences are SGDLS and YYNGEE. Trimming took 4 bases from V and 3 from J; bases not matched to a gene: 15. The CDR3 consists of 19 residues. This CDR3 reads CASSPKPGLAERFYNEQFF. In DNA, the CDR3 is TGTGCCAGCAGCCCAAAACCGGGACTAGCGGAAAGGTTCTACAATGAGCAGTTCTTC.

This sequence joins TRBV2 and TRBJ2-3, with TRBD2 identical over 12 bases. V was clipped by 6 bases and J by 1 base; unmatched bases: 5. Germline V lookup: CDR1 SNHLY, CDR2 FYNNEI. CDR3 size: 16 residues. The CDR3 here is CASSVRLAGGTDTQYF. The CDR3 DNA sequence: TGTGCCAGCAGCGTCAGACTAGCGGGGGGCACAGATACGCAGTATTTT.

V is TRBV2 and J is TRBJ1-3, with 9 bases aligning to TRBD1. Germline CDR1 reads SNHLY; CDR2 reads FYNNEI. CDR3 size: 15 residues. With 6 bases clipped from V and 0 bases from J, the junction kept 3 bases outside the gene matches. DNA for the CDR3: TGTGCCAGCAGACAGGGGGCGAGCTCTGGAAACACCATATATTTT. It codes for CASRQGASSGNTIYF.

The chain uses TRBV29-1 and TRBJ1-2, with unresolved D. Between the trimmed V and J ends, which lost 3 bases and 7 bases, there was a span of 6 bases. Germline lookup yields CDR1 SQVTM and CDR2 ANQGSEA. The CDR3 length is 10 residues. This CDR3 is CSVDTGGYTF. CDR3 nucleotide sequence: TGCAGCGTTGATACTGGTGGCTACACCTTC.

In this sample, this clone turned up a few times. The chain has TRBV27 and TRBJ1-2; D is unresolved. Germline values: CDR1 MNHEY, CDR2 SMNVEV (reference sequence). The CDR3 sequence is 14 residues long. The V end was cut by 5 bases, the J end by 2 bases, with 12 bases between. The CDR3 spells CASSLKAANYGYTF. CDR3 DNA: TGTGCCAGCAGTCTTAAGGCAGCGAACTATGGCTACACCTTC.

The rearrangement links TRBV11-2 to TRBJ2-3; unclear D gene. In germline, CDR1 is SGHAT, CDR2 FQNNGV. Trimming shortened V by 2 bases and J by 4 bases, and 10 bases separated the two germline ends. This CDR3 has 14 residues. The CDR3 sequence: CASSLSGFSDTQYF. CDR3 DNA: TGTGCCAGCAGCTTATCAGGATTCTCAGATACGCAGTATTTT.

V gene TRBV5-1 combines with J gene TRBJ2-7; D perhaps matches TRBD1 (7 bases). Trimming left V 2 bases short and J 6 bases short, with 18 bases between. The CDR3 spans 15 residues. The germline V gene encodes CDR1 SGHRS and CDR2 YFSETQ. CDR3 sequence reads: CASSFSIGGGGEQYF. The CDR3, as DNA: TGCGCCAGCAGCTTTAGTATAGGAGGGGGCGGCGAGCAGTACTTC.